This T cell receptor (beta chain) comes out of a study of regulatory T cells in long-lasting Graves disease. Time point of the sample: persistent/refractory GD, antithyroid drugs over 5 years with positive TRAb. With RNA extracted from PBMCs as input, the TCR library was made. Through Arm-PCR of CDR3 regions and iRepertoire HTBI primers, TCR beta libraries were built. TCRdb itself ran the multiplex PCR reads through MiXCR, one entry per CDR3 protein. The sample has 650,000 to 700,000 distinct CDR3 sequences; 30% are singletons. With 6 bases removed from V and 0 bases from J, the gap between germline ends came to 5 bases. This CDR3 spans 12 amino acids. The germline V gene encodes CDR1 SEHNR and CDR2 FQNEAQ (reference sequence).

The sequencing used peripheral blood mononuclear cells (PBMCs), collected when the disease was refractory, from a patient treated with antithyroid drugs. The clonotype comes from a female donor with Graves disease. V and J are TRBV7-9 and TRBJ1-1; D is unresolved. The CDR3 nucleotides are TGTGCCAGCAGGCTAATGAACACTGAAGCTTTCTTT. Translating it yields CASRLMNTEAFF.